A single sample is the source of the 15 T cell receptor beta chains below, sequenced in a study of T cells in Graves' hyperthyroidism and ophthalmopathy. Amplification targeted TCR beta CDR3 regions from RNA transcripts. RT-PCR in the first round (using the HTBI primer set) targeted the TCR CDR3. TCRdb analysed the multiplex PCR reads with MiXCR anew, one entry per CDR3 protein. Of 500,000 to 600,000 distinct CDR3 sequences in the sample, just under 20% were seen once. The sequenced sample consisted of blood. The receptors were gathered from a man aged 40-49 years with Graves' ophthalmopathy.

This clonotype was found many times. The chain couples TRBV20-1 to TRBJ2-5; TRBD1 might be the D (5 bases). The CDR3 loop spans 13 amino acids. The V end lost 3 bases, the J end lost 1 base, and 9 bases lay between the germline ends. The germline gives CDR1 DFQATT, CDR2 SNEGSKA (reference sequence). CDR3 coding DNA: TGCAGTGCTAGTAGGCAGGGCCAAGAGACCCAGTACTTC. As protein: CSASRQGQETQYF.

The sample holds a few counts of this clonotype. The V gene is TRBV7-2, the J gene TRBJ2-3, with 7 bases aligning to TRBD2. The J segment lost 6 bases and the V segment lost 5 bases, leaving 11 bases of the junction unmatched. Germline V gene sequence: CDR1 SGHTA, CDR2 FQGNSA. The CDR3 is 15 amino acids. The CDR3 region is CASSRAYAGGDTQYF. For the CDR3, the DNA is TGTGCCAGCAGCCGGGCCTACGCCGGGGGGGATACGCAGTATTTT.

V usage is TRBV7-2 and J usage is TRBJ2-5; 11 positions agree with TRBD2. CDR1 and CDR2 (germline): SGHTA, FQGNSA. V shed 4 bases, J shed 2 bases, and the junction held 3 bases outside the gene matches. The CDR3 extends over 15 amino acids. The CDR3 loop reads CASSWTSGQQETQYF. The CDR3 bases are TGTGCCAGCAGCTGGACTAGCGGGCAACAAGAGACCCAGTACTTC.

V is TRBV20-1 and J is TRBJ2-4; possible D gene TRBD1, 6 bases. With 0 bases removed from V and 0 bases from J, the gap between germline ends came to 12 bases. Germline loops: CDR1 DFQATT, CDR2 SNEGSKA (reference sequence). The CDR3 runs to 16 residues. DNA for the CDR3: TGCAGTGCTAGAGATCAACAGGGCTTAGCCAAAAACATTCAGTACTTC. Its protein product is CSARDQQGLAKNIQYF.

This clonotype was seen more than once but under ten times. CDR3 loop: CATTNLGGSNQPQHF. The DNA of the CDR3 is TGTGCCACCACAAATTTGGGGGGTAGCAATCAGCCCCAGCATTTT. This chain connects TRBV6-4 to TRBJ1-5, with D perhaps matching TRBD1 (5 bases). In germline, CDR1 is MRHNA, CDR2 SNTAGT. V shed 10 bases and J shed 0 bases, with 16 bases lying between them. This CDR3 is 15 amino acids long.

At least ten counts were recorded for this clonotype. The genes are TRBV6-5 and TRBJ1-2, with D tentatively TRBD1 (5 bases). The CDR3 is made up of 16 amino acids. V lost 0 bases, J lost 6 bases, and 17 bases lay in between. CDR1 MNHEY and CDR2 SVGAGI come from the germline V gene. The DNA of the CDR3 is TGTGCCAGCAGTTACTCGATTCTCACACTCAGGGATGGCTACACCTTC. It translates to CASSYSILTLRDGYTF.

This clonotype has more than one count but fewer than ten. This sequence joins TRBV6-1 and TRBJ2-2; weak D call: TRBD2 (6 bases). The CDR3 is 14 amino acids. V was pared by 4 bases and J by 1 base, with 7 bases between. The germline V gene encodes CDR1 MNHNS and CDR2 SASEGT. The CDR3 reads CASSGDWNTGELFF. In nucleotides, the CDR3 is TGTGCCAGCAGTGGGGACTGGAACACCGGGGAGCTGTTTTTT.

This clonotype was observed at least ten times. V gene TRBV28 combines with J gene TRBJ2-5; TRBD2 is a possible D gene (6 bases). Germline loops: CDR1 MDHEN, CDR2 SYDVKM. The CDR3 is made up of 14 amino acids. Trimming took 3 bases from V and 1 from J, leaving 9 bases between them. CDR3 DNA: TGTGCCAGCAGTTTCGGAGGGGCCCAAGAGACCCAGTACTTC. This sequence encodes CASSFGGAQETQYF.

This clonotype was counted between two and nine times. The CDR3: CAWTTGYEQYF. The CDR3 DNA reads as TGTGCCTGGACCACAGGCTACGAGCAGTACTTC. The J gene is TRBJ2-7, the V gene TRBV30, with D perhaps TRBD1 (5 bases). Germline V gives CDR1 GTSNPN, CDR2 SVGIG (reference sequence). The CDR3 sequence is 11 residues long. Deletions cut 4 bases from V and 3 bases from J, with 7 bases between.

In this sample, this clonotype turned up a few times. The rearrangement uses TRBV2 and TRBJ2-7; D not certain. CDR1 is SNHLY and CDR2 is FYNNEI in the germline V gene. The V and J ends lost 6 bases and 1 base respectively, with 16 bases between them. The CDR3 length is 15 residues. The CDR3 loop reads CASRGPGTSSYEQYF. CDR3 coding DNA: TGTGCCAGCAGAGGTCCGGGCACTTCATCCTACGAGCAGTACTTC.

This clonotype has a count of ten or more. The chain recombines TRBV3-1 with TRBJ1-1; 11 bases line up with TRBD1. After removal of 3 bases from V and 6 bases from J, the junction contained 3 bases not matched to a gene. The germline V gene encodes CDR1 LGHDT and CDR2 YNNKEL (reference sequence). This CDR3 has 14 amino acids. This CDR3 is CASSQADRGPEAFF. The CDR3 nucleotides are TGTGCCAGCAGCCAGGCGGACAGGGGGCCTGAAGCTTTCTTT. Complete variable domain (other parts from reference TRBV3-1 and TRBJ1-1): DTAVSQTPKYLVTQMGNDKSIKCEQNLGHDTMYWYKQDSKKFLKIMFSYNNKELIINETVPNRFSPKSPDKAHLNLHINSLELGDSAVYFCASSQADRGPEAFFGQGTRLTVV.

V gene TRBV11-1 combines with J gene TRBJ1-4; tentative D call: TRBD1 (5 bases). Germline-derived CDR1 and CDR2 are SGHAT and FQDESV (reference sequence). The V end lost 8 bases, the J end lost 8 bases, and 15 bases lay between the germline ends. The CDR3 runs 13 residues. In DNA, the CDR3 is TGTGCCAGCCCCAGACAGTCTCAAGAAAAACTGTTTTTT. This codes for CASPRQSQEKLFF.

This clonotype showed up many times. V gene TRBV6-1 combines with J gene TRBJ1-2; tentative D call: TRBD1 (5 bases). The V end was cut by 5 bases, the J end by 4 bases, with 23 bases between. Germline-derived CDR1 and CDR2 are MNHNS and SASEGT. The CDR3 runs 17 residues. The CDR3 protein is CASSSAGTDGGVYGYTF. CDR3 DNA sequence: TGTGCCAGCAGTTCGGCCGGTACCGACGGAGGGGTCTATGGCTACACCTTC.

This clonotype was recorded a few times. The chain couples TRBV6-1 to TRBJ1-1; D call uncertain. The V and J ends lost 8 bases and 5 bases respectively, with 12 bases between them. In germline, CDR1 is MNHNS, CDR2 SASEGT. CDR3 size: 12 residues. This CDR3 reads CASYVGSTEAFF. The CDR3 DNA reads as TGTGCCAGCTACGTAGGGTCGACTGAAGCTTTCTTT.

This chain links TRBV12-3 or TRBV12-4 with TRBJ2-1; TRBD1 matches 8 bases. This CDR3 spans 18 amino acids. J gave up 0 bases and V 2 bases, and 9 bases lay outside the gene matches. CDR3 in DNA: TGTGCCAGCAGTTTAAACAGGGGGGCCCGCTTCTCCTACAATGAGCAGTTCTTC. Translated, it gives CASSLNRGARFSYNEQFF.